Listed here are 5 T cell receptor beta chains from one sample, sequenced in a study of early T cells in non-severe SARS-CoV-2 infection. From the 5' RACE reads, TCRdb called clonotypes with MiXCR, one entry per CDR3 protein. This table has 15,000 to 20,000 distinct CDR3 sequences, 5.9% appearing once. Material for sequencing was whole blood. The receptors derive from an adult who was a healthcare worker with PCR-confirmed SARS-CoV-2 infection or an uninfected control (not recorded which).

In its sample, this clonotype was seen a few times. The chain joins TRBV21-1 to TRBJ2-1; the table names TRBD2, a call not compared with the DNA. TRBV21-1 is termed a pseudogene. The CDR3 is 18 amino acids. The DNA for the CDR3 is TGTGCCAGCAGCAATGATGGGACTAGCGGGAGATCCGGGTATGAGCAGTTCTTC. Its protein product is CASSNDGTSGRSGYEQFF.

This clonotype was detected many times. This chain uses TRBV6-5 with TRBJ1-2; D unclear. Looked up from germline, CDR1 is MNHEY and CDR2 is SVGAGI. Trimming removed 4 bases from V and 1 base from J, with 7 bases in between. This CDR3 contains 13 residues. The CDR3 sequence is CASSLTGNYGYTF. CDR3 coding DNA: TGTGCCAGCAGTTTGACCGGTAACTATGGCTACACCTTC.

This clonotype was observed many times. CDR3 amino acids: CASSYGSGTDTQYF. The CDR3 bases are TGTGCCAGCAGTTACGGCTCGGGCACAGATACGCAGTATTTT. This chain links TRBV6-5 with TRBJ2-3; D is ambiguous. The V end lost 2 bases, the J end lost 1 base, and 7 bases lay between the germline ends. This CDR3 region has 14 residues. Germline-derived CDR1 and CDR2 are MNHEY and SVGAGI.

This clonotype was detected many times. This sequence joins TRBV20-1 and TRBJ1-1; 7 bases agree with TRBD1. V was clipped by 6 bases and J by 5 bases; unmatched bases: 6. Germline V CDR1 and CDR2: DFQATT, SNEGSKA (reference sequence). The CDR3 has 12 residues. The CDR3 spells CSAPGQATEAFF. As DNA, the CDR3 is TGCAGTGCACCCGGACAGGCTACTGAAGCTTTCTTT.

This clonotype was detected many times. The genes are TRBV2 and TRBJ1-5; D is unclear. CDR3 length: 12 amino acids. Trimming took 2 bases from V and 7 from J, leaving 6 bases between them. From germline, CDR1 is SNHLY and CDR2 FYNNEI. CDR3 DNA: TGTGCCAGCAGTGAATCGAACCAGCCCCAGCATTTT. It is translated as CASSESNQPQHF.